This TCR beta chain stems from a study of early T cells in non-severe SARS-CoV-2 infection. Across the whole study: Bulk RNA isolated from unsorted whole blood underwent sequencing; chains were not paired.

Points from the study as a whole: Sequences matched to VDJdb favored anti-spike CD8 responses, while private and CD4 specificities were missed.

This clonotype was seen many times. No antigen is known for it. The TCR library protocol attached unique molecular identifiers to the individual cDNA molecules. TCRdb itself ran the 5' RACE reads through MiXCR, one entry per CDR3 protein. The table includes roughly 25,000 distinct CDR3 sequences, about 4.6% detected once. There are 15 residues in the CDR3. From germline, CDR1 is SEHNR and CDR2 FQNEAQ (reference sequence). V lost 0 bases and J lost 0, with 8 bases in between. The specimen was whole blood. The rearrangement uses TRBV7-9 and TRBJ1-2, with no clear D. The source of this sequence is an adult who was a healthcare worker with PCR-confirmed SARS-CoV-2 infection or an uninfected control (not recorded which). CDR3 nucleotide sequence: TGTGCCAGCAGCTTAGCCCCCCAGACTAACTATGGCTACACCTTC. Its protein product is CASSLAPQTNYGYTF.